The present T cell receptor beta chain was sequenced within a study of CD8+ T cells in alopecia areata. Study context: Patients received oral tofacitinib, 5 to 10 mg twice daily, for moderate-to-severe alopecia areata.

Note on this clone: Its matching antigen is unknown.

Germline V gene lookup returns CDR1 SEHNR and CDR2 FQNEAQ (reference sequence). CDR3 length: 14 amino acids. The V and J ends lost 2 bases and 5 bases, in that order; junction bases with no gene match: 5. General study points: Sequences from scalp samples also cover resident alphabeta T cells of normal skin. Tofacitinib significantly reduced both scalp clonality and expanded CD8+ clones among the top 100.

Once RNA had been extracted, it was reverse transcribed into cDNA to act as the sequencing template. TCRdb's copy holds only in-frame clones and misses some; the assay was immunoSEQ multiplex PCR. The sample lists about 60,000 clones; under 60% were seen once. Treatment noted: oral pan-JAK inhibitor, 5-10 mg twice daily. Those with alopecia areata gave lesional scalp punch biopsies and peripheral blood. This chain links TRBV7-9 with TRBJ2-5, with TRBD2 identical over 7 bases. This specimen was CD8+ T cells sorted from blood, taken around week 36, from a patient treated with tofacitinib. This receptor was identified in a human donor with alopecia areata. CDR3: CASSLSGLRETQYF. CDR3 nucleotides: TGTGCCAGCAGCTTATCGGGACTAAGGGAGACCCAGTACTTC.